This paragraph covers one T cell receptor beta chain sequence. Its antigen is not known. The CDR3 has 14 amino acids. The V segment lost 5 bases and the J segment 3 bases; nucleotides outside the gene matches: 5. The germline CDR1 and CDR2 sequences are SNHLY and FYNNEI. The record originates from a study of cytomegalovirus exposure and HLA in healthy donors. Study-level findings and limits: Cytomegalovirus-associated status was assigned to about 160 TCR beta chains. In an earlier analysis, about 87% or about 30%: the productive usage of most TCR beta V segments. In a later analysis, V- and J-gene trimming of beta chains associated with a DCLRE1C missense variant, replicated independently.

The PCR contained 60 Vbeta and 13 Jbeta primers. Repertoires were generated with immunoSEQ multiplex PCR, while TCRdb's copy carries only in-frame clones and drops some. The sample has approximately 130,000 clones, about four fifths seen once; the top ten hold around 1.3%. The chain carries TRBV2 and TRBJ2-7, with 9 bases matching TRBD1. The receptor was derived from a woman aged 35 to 49 in good health and CMV-seronegative. The sample was PBMCs. The CDR3 region has the DNA TGTGCCAGCAGTCCGGGACAGGGAAGCTACGAGCAGTACTTC. Translation: CASSPGQGSYEQYF.